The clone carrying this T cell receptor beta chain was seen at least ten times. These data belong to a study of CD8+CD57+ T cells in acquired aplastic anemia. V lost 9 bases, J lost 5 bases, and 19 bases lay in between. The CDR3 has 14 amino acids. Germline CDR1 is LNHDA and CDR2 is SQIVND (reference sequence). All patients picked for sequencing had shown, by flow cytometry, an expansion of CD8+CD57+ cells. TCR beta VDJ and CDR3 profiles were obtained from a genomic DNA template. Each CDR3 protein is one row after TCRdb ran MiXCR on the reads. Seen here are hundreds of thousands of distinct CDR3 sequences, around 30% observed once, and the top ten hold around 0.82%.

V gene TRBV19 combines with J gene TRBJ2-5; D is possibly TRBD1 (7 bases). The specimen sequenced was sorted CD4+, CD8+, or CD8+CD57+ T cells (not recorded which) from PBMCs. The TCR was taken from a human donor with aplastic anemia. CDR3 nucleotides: TGTGCCAGCTCCACAAACAGGGGAGGTGAGACCCAGTACTTC. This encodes CASSTNRGGETQYF.